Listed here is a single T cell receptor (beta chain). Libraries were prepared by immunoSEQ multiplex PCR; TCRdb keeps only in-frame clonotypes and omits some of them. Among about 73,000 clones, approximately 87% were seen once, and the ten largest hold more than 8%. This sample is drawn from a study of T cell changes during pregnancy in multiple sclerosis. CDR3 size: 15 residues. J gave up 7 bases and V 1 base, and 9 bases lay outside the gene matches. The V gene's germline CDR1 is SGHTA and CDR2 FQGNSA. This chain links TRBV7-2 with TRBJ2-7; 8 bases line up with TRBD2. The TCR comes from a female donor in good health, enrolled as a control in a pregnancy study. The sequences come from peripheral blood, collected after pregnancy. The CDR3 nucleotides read TGTGCCAGCAGCTTAGGAAGAGCGGGGGCGGGGGAGCAGTACTTC. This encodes CASSLGRAGAGEQYF. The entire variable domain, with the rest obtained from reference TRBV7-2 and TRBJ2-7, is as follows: GAGVSQSPSNKVTEKGKDVELRCDPISGHTALYWYRQSLGQGLEFLIYFQGNSAPDKSGLPSDRFSAERTGGSVSTLTIQRTQQEDSAVYLCASSLGRAGAGEQYFGPGTRLTVT.